Below are 24 T cell receptor beta chains sequenced from a single sample in a study of blood T cell repertoires in COVID-19. Using immunoSEQ multiplex PCR, the repertoire was profiled, and TCRdb retains in-frame clones only, with some absent. The sample comprises some 150,000 clones, 65% to 90% of which are singletons, and around 3.5% rests with the top ten. Source material: peripheral blood. These receptors all come from a man in his 70s with acute or convalescent COVID-19.

This sequence joins TRBV20-1 and TRBJ1-2; D ambiguous. This CDR3 has 10 residues. Germline V gene sequence: CDR1 DFQATT, CDR2 SNEGSKA (reference sequence). V lost 2 bases, J lost 5 bases, and 3 bases lay in between. CDR3 region: CSARQYGYTF. CDR3 sequence (DNA): TGCAGTGCTAGACAGTATGGCTACACCTTC.

This clone has just one count. The chain couples TRBV7-9 to TRBJ2-3; TRBD2 aligns across 10 bases. This CDR3 region has 15 residues. CDR1 and CDR2 (germline): SEHNR, FQNEAQ (reference sequence). J was trimmed by 1 base and V by 3 bases; bases with no gene match: 1. In nucleotides, the CDR3 is TGTGCCAGCAGCTTTCTAGCGGGAGGCACAGATACGCAGTATTTT. Amino acid sequence: CASSFLAGGTDTQYF.

This clone was observed once. The J gene is TRBJ1-6, the V gene TRBV28; no definite D call. Looked up from germline, CDR1 is MDHEN and CDR2 is SYDVKM. Trimming took off 5 bases at V and 0 bases at J, with 17 bases between the two ends. This CDR3 contains 18 residues. The CDR3: CASSLPHAPSSYNSPLHF. For the CDR3, the DNA is TGTGCCAGCAGTCTCCCTCATGCACCCAGCTCCTATAATTCACCCCTCCACTTT.

This chain links TRBV19 with TRBJ2-1; 11 bases fit TRBD2. V was pared by 4 bases and J by 5 bases, with 1 base of the junction left unmatched. The CDR3 spans 14 residues. Germline loops: CDR1 LNHDA, CDR2 SQIVND (reference sequence). CDR3 region: CASSKTSGNNEQFF. In DNA form, the CDR3 reads TGTGCCAGTAGTAAGACTAGCGGGAACAATGAGCAGTTCTTC. Complete variable domain (other parts from reference TRBV19 and TRBJ2-1): DGGITQSPKYLFRKEGQNVTLSCEQNLNHDAMYWYRQDPGQGLRLIYYSQIVNDFQKGDIAEGYSVSREKKESFPLTVTSAQKNPTAFYLCASSKTSGNNEQFFGPGTRLTVL.

The chain has TRBV6-5 and TRBJ2-1; no reliable D call. The germline gives CDR1 MNHEY, CDR2 SVGAGI. The CDR3 runs to 12 residues. V lost 4 bases, J lost 9 bases, and 10 bases lay in between. As DNA, the CDR3 is TGTGCCAGCAGTTCGATAGTTGGTGAGCAGTTCTTC. This gives the protein CASSSIVGEQFF.

The V call is TRBV28, the J call TRBJ2-3, with 9 nucleotides matching TRBD2. CDR1 and CDR2 (germline): MDHEN, SYDVKM. CDR3 length equals 15 residues. J lost 4 bases, V lost 2 bases, and 4 bases had no gene match. The chain's CDR3 is CASSLRGGRADTQYF. The DNA for the CDR3 is TGTGCCAGCAGTTTAAGAGGCGGGAGGGCAGATACGCAGTATTTT.

V and J are TRBV9 and TRBJ1-5; possibly TRBD1 for D (5 bases). The CDR3 has 16 residues. Germline assignment: CDR1 SGDLS and CDR2 YYNGEE. V was trimmed by 4 bases and J by 0 bases, leaving 14 bases between them. The CDR3 DNA reads TGTGCCAGCAGCCCAGGGTTCGGTATTAGCAATCAGCCCCAGCATTTT. Protein: CASSPGFGISNQPQHF.

On this clone: This CDR3 is also generated by other DNA sequences in the sample. The rearrangement links TRBV7-9 to TRBJ2-5; the match to TRBD1 covers 11 bases. With 5 bases clipped from V and 1 base from J, the junction kept 0 bases outside the gene matches. Germline values: CDR1 SEHNR, CDR2 FQNEAQ (reference sequence). CDR3 length: 14 residues. CDR3 residues: CASSGTGGQETQYF. CDR3 bases: TGTGCCAGCAGCGGGACAGGGGGCCAAGAGACCCAGTACTTC.

J is TRBJ2-3 and V is TRBV29-1; 13 bases line up with TRBD2. V trimming: 5 bases; J trimming: 4 bases; junction bases outside the gene matches: 9. The CDR3 totals 16 residues. Germline lookup yields CDR1 SQVTM and CDR2 ANQGSEA. This CDR3 is CSVSPGTSGNADTQYF. The CDR3 coding sequence is TGCAGCGTTTCCCCCGGGACTAGCGGGAACGCAGATACGCAGTATTTT.

The sample holds one count of this clone. The chain links TRBV5-6 to TRBJ2-2, with 11 bases fitting TRBD1. This CDR3 is 15 amino acids long. Germline V gene data show CDR1 as SGHDT and CDR2 as YYEEEE. With V trimmed by 5 bases and J by 3 bases, 3 bases remained unmatched. CDR3 sequence (DNA): TGTGCCAGCAGTTGGGACAGGGGGGACACCGGGGAGCTGTTTTTT. It codes for CASSWDRGDTGELFF.

This clone was recorded a few times. The J gene is TRBJ2-7, the V gene TRBV2, with 10 positions matching TRBD2. This CDR3 has 17 residues. After removal of 6 bases from V and 4 bases from J, the junction contained 15 bases not matched to a gene. Germline loops: CDR1 SNHLY, CDR2 FYNNEI. The CDR3 here is CASRGQWSSGRAYEQYF. DNA for the CDR3: TGTGCCAGCAGGGGACAGTGGAGCAGCGGGAGGGCATACGAGCAGTACTTC.

This clone was seen only a few times. The chain links TRBV7-3 to TRBJ2-1, with 7 positions matching TRBD2. The CDR3 loop spans 14 amino acids. Germline loops: CDR1 SGHTA, CDR2 FQGTGA. With V trimmed by 2 bases and J by 7 bases, 5 bases remained unmatched. The CDR3 loop reads CASSLLGGTNEQFF. The CDR3 coding sequence is TGTGCCAGCAGCTTACTGGGGGGGACTAATGAGCAGTTCTTC.

The chain uses TRBV13 and TRBJ1-3, with TRBD1 matching over 10 bases. Trimming cost V 4 bases and J 2 bases; bases outside gene matches: 5. CDR3 length: 16 residues. Germline V gives CDR1 PRHDT, CDR2 FYEKMQ (reference sequence). The CDR3 DNA sequence: TGTGCCAGCAGCTCCCGGGACAGGGGTACTGGAAACACCATATATTTT. This gives the protein CASSSRDRGTGNTIYF.

This rearrangement joins TRBV28 to TRBJ2-7; 7 bases line up with TRBD2. This CDR3 is built from 14 residues. Trimming at V came to 6 bases and at J to 0 bases, leaving 5 bases not matched to a gene. In germline, CDR1 is MDHEN, CDR2 SYDVKM. CDR3 loop: CASRNSGYSYEQYF. In nucleotides, the CDR3 is TGTGCCAGCAGGAATAGCGGGTACTCCTACGAGCAGTACTTC.

The V and J genes are TRBV4-2 and TRBJ2-1; weak D call: TRBD1 (5 bases). Per the germline V gene, CDR1 is LGHNA and CDR2 is YNFKEQ. CDR3 size: 16 residues. The germline V and J ends were trimmed by 0 bases and 0 bases, with 9 bases remaining between them. The CDR3 protein is CASSQDVRGSYNEQFF. CDR3 DNA: TGTGCCAGCAGCCAAGATGTTAGGGGCTCCTACAATGAGCAGTTCTTC.

The rearrangement links TRBV19 to TRBJ2-3; the match to TRBD2 covers 8 bases. The germline gives CDR1 LNHDA, CDR2 SQIVND (reference sequence). V trimming: 9 bases; J trimming: 2 bases; junction bases outside the gene matches: 10. This CDR3 is 15 amino acids long. The CDR3 DNA follows: TGTGCCAGCCGGGAGGGGCGGGAGATCACAGATACGCAGTATTTT. It translates to CASREGREITDTQYF.

The rearrangement uses TRBV24-1 and TRBJ1-4; 7 bases align to TRBD1. Germline V CDR1 and CDR2: KGHDR, SFDVKD. This CDR3 is 15 amino acids long. Trimming at V came to 2 bases and at J to 8 bases, leaving 7 bases not matched to a gene. DNA of the CDR3: TGTGCCACCAGTGATTCGACAGGGCCAGGGGAAAAACTGTTTTTT. Protein product: CATSDSTGPGEKLFF.

The CDR3 DNA reads TGCGCCAGCAGCTTGGCTACCTTCGGGAATGAGCAGTTCTTC. Encoded protein: CASSLATFGNEQFF. The chain carries TRBV5-1 and TRBJ2-1; D unresolved. V was shortened by 0 bases and J by 7 bases, with 11 bases between the two germline ends. The germline CDR1 and CDR2 sequences are SGHRS and YFSETQ. This CDR3 has 14 amino acids.

The chain employs TRBV27 and TRBJ1-6; D call uncertain. The V gene's germline CDR1 is MNHEY and CDR2 SMNVEV (reference sequence). V was trimmed by 4 bases and J by 0 bases, leaving 10 bases between them. The CDR3 contains 16 residues. For the CDR3, the DNA is TGTGCCAGCAGTTCTCGACGGGGCTCCTATAATTCACCCCTCCACTTT. It is translated as CASSSRRGSYNSPLHF.

This clone came up once. The chain has TRBV7-9 and TRBJ1-1, with TRBD1 as a possible D gene (5 bases). Trimming removed 3 bases at V and 4 bases at J, with 9 bases between. CDR3 length: 13 residues. Germline V CDR1 and CDR2: SEHNR, FQNEAQ (reference sequence). CDR3 sequence reads: CASSLGLTTEAFF. CDR3 sequence (DNA): TGTGCCAGCAGCTTGGGACTGACCACTGAAGCTTTCTTT.

This clone showed up just once. The chain carries TRBV5-1 and TRBJ2-4; D unclear. The CDR3 extends over 17 amino acids. From germline, CDR1 is SGHRS and CDR2 YFSETQ. Trimming removed 0 bases from V and 0 bases from J, with 13 bases in between. The CDR3 loop is CASSLEAGTLAKNIQYF. CDR3 in DNA: TGCGCCAGCAGCTTGGAGGCAGGAACCCTAGCCAAAAACATTCAGTACTTC. The full variable domain, completed using reference TRBV5-1 and TRBJ2-4, is KAGVTQTPRYLIKTRGQQVTLSCSPISGHRSVSWYQQTPGQGLQFLFEYFSETQRNKGNFPGRFSGRQFSNSRSEMNVSTLELGDSALYLCASSLEAGTLAKNIQYFGAGTRLSVL.

The chain carries TRBV4-3 and TRBJ1-2; D uncertain. The CDR3 runs 16 residues. Germline V gene sequence: CDR1 LGHNA, CDR2 YSLEER. Trimming took off 0 bases at V and 0 bases at J, with 11 bases between the two ends. The CDR3 sequence: CASSQDLTEANYGYTF. In nucleotides, the CDR3 is TGCGCCAGCAGCCAAGATCTTACAGAAGCTAACTATGGCTACACCTTC.

The V and J genes are TRBV3-1 (or the pseudogene TRBV3-2) and TRBJ1-1, with D unresolved. The ends were cut back, 3 bases at V and 4 bases at J, with 12 bases in the middle. CDR1 and CDR2 from the germline V gene are LGHDT and YNNKEL (reference sequence). This CDR3 contains 14 residues. CDR3 sequence: CASSHRLKLTEAFF. In DNA, the CDR3 is TGTGCCAGCAGCCACAGGTTAAAGCTCACTGAAGCTTTCTTT.

Written as DNA, the CDR3 is TGCGCCAGCAGCTTATTATCGTACCAAGAGACCCAGTACTTC. Translation: CASSLLSYQETQYF. The chain uses TRBV5-1 and TRBJ2-5; D gene ambiguous. The CDR3 is made up of 14 amino acids. The V end was cut by 2 bases, the J end by 0 bases, with 8 bases between. Per germline, CDR1 SGHRS and CDR2 YFSETQ.